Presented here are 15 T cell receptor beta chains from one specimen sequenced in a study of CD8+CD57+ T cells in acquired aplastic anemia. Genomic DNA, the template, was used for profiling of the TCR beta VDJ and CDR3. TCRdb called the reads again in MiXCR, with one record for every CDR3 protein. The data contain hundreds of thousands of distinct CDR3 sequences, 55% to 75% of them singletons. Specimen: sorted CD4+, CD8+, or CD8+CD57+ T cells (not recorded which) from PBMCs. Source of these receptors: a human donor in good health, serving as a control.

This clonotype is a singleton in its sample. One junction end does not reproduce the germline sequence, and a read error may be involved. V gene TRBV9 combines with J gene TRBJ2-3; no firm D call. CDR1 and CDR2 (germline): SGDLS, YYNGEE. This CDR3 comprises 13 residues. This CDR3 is CASSVDYGYTVGF. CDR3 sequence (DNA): TGTGCCAGCAGCGTAGATTATGGCTACACCGTCGGTTTT.

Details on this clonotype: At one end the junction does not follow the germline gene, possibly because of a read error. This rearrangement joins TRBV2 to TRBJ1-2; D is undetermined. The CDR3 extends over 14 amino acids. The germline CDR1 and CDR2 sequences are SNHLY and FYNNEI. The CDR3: CASSADSSDYSYTF. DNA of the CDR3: TGTGCCAGCAGTGCGGATTCCTCGGACTATAGCTACACCTTC.

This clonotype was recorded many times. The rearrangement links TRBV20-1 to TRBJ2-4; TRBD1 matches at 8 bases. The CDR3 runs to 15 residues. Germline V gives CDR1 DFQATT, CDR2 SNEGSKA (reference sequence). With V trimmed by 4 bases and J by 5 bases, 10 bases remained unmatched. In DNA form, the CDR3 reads TGCAGTGCTAACCCGTGGACAGGGTTTGAAAACATTCAGTACTTC. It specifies CSANPWTGFENIQYF.

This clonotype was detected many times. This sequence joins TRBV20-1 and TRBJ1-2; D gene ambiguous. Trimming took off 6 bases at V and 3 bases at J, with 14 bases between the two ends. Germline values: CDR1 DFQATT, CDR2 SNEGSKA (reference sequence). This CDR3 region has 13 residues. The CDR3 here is CSAPPAGHYGYTF. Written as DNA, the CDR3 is TGCAGTGCCCCTCCGGCAGGTCACTATGGCTACACCTTC.

The CDR3 spells CSAALPAKRQDTQYF. CDR3 coding DNA: TGCAGTGCTGCGCTCCCAGCCAAGCGGCAAGATACGCAGTATTTT. The chain carries TRBV20-1 and TRBJ2-3, with D possibly TRBD2 on 5 matching bases. Trimming removed 5 bases from V and 5 bases from J, with 20 bases in between. Germline CDR1 DFQATT, CDR2 SNEGSKA (reference sequence). This CDR3 is built from 15 residues.

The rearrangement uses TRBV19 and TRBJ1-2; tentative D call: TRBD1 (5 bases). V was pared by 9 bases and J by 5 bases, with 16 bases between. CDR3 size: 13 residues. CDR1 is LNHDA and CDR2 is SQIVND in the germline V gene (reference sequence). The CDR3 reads CASSIREEYGYTF. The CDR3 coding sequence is TGTGCCAGCAGCATCAGGGAGGAGTATGGCTACACCTTC.

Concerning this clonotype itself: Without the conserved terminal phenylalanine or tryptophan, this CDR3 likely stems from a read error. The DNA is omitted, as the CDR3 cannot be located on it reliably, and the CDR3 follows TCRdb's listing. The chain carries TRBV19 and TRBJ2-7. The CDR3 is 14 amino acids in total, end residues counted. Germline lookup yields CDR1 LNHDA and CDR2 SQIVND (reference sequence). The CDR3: CASSKHPDTYEQNA.

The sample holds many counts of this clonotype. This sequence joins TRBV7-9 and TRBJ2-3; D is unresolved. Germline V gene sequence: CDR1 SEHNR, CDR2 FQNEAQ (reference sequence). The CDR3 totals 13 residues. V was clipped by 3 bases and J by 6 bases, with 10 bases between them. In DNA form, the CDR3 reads TGTGCCAGCAGCTTGAGTAGCATGGATACGCAGTATTTT. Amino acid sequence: CASSLSSMDTQYF.

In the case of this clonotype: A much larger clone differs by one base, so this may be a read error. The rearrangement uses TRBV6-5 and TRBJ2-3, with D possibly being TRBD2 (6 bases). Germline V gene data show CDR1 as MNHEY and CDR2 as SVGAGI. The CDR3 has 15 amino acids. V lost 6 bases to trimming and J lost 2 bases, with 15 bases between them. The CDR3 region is CASSRGEPYTDTQYF. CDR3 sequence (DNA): TGTGCCAGCAGCCGCGGGGAGCCATACACAGATACGCAGTATTTT.

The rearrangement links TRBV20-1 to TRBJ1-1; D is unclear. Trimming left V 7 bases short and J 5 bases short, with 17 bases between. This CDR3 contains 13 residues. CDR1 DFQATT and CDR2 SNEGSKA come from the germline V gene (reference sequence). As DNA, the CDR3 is TGCAGTGTGCCCGGGCCCACGAAAACTGAAGCTTTCTTT. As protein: CSVPGPTKTEAFF.

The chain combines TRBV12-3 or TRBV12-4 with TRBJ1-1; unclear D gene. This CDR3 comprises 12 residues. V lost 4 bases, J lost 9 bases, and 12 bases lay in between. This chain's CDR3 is CASSSTGYQAFF. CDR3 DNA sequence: TGTGCCAGCAGTTCTACGGGTTACCAAGCTTTCTTT.

Here the CDR3 DNA reads TGCAGCACGACAGGGGGGGACTATGGCTACACCTTC. Translated: CSTTGGDYGYTF. This chain links TRBV29-1 with TRBJ1-2; 9 bases agree with TRBD1. V lost 8 bases to trimming and J lost 3 bases; unmatched junction nucleotides: 4. From germline, CDR1 is SQVTM and CDR2 ANQGSEA. This CDR3 contains 12 residues.

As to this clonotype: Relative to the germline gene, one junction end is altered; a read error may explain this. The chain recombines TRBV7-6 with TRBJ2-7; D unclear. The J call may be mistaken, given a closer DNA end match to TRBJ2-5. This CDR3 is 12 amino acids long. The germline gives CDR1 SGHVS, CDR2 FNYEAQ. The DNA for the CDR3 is TGTGCCAGCGGCTTACGGAGCGTGACCCAGTACTTC. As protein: CASGLRSVTQYF.

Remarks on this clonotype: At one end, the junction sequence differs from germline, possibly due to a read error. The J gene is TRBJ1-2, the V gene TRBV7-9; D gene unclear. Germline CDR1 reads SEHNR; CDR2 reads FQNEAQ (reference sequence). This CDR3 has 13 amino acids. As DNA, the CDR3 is TGTGCCACCAGCTTAGGTTATTCGGAGGGCTACACCTTC. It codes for CATSLGYSEGYTF.

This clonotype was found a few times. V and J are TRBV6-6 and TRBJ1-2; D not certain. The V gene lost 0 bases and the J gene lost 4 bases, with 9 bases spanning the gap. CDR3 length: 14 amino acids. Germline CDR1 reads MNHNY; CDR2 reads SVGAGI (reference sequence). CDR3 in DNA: TGTGCCAGCAGTTACTCGATAGAGTTCTATGGCTACACCTTC. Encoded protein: CASSYSIEFYGYTF.